What follows are 21 T cell receptor beta chains derived from one specimen sequenced in a study of blood T cell repertoires in COVID-19. The table came from immunoSEQ multiplex PCR; TCRdb's copy has only in-frame clones and leaves some out. The table lists some 250,000 clones, approximately 85% of them singletons. Sequenced sample: peripheral blood. Receptors were obtained from a woman aged 55-70 years with active or convalescent COVID-19.

V usage is TRBV6-5 and J usage is TRBJ1-1; the match to TRBD1 covers 7 bases. The V and J ends lost 6 bases and 7 bases, in that order; junction bases with no gene match: 8. Germline assignment: CDR1 MNHEY and CDR2 SVGAGI. The CDR3 consists of 13 residues. CDR3 protein: CASRFVRDSEAFF. The CDR3 DNA follows: TGTGCCAGCAGATTCGTCCGGGACAGTGAAGCTTTCTTT.

The rearrangement uses TRBV19 and TRBJ1-1; 8 bases match TRBD1. Germline V lookup: CDR1 LNHDA, CDR2 SQIVND (reference sequence). Germline trimming cut 5 bases from V and 8 bases from J; bases unmatched to any gene: 4. CDR3 size: 12 residues. CDR3 in DNA: TGTGCCAGTAGTCCCCAGGGGGCGGAAGCTTTCTTT. This translates into CASSPQGAEAFF. The complete variable domain, with remaining parts taken from reference TRBV19 and TRBJ1-1, reads DGGITQSPKYLFRKEGQNVTLSCEQNLNHDAMYWYRQDPGQGLRLIYYSQIVNDFQKGDIAEGYSVSREKKESFPLTVTSAQKNPTAFYLCASSPQGAEAFFGQGTRLTVV.

This sequence joins TRBV30 and TRBJ2-3, with 9 bases identical to TRBD2. The germline V gene encodes CDR1 GTSNPN and CDR2 SVGIG (reference sequence). Trimming removed 2 bases from V and 2 bases from J; junction bases left unmatched: 8. CDR3 length: 16 amino acids. The CDR3 reads CAWSTGAGGNTDTQYF. CDR3 nucleotide sequence: TGTGCCTGGAGTACTGGTGCGGGGGGGAACACAGATACGCAGTATTTT.

The V call is TRBV5-5, the J call TRBJ1-2; 8 nucleotides agree with TRBD1. The CDR3 length is 14 residues. CDR1 is SGHKS and CDR2 is YYEKEE in the germline V gene (reference sequence). V was clipped by 4 bases and J by 4 bases; unmatched bases: 6. The CDR3 reads CASSPGQGVYGYTF. The DNA of the CDR3 is TGTGCCAGCAGCCCTGGACAGGGAGTCTATGGCTACACCTTC.

The CDR3 region is CASSQGHASLYYGYTF. The CDR3 DNA reads TGTGCCAGCAGCCAGGGACACGCCAGCTTGTACTATGGCTACACCTTC. This chain joins TRBV3-1 (or the pseudogene TRBV3-2) and TRBJ1-2; D is possibly TRBD1 (6 bases). V shed 3 bases and J shed 3 bases, with 17 bases lying between them. There are 16 residues in the CDR3. CDR1 and CDR2 (germline): LGHDT, YNNKEL (reference sequence).

The V gene is TRBV2, the J gene TRBJ1-1, with D unresolved. Germline CDR1 reads SNHLY; CDR2 reads FYNNEI. CDR3 length: 15 amino acids. Between the trimmed V and J ends, which lost 7 bases and 0 bases, there was a span of 15 bases. CDR3 region: CASKKEGGMNTEAFF. For the CDR3, the DNA is TGTGCCAGCAAGAAGGAGGGAGGGATGAACACTGAAGCTTTCTTT. Together with reference TRBV2 and TRBJ1-1, the CDR3 gives the full variable domain: EPEVTQTPSHQVTQMGQEVILRCVPISNHLYFYWYRQILGQKVEFLVSFYNNEISEKSEIFDDQFSVERPDGSNFTLKIRSTKLEDSAMYFCASKKEGGMNTEAFFGQGTRLTVV.

The J gene is TRBJ1-2, the V gene TRBV18, with 9 bases identical to TRBD1. J was trimmed by 4 bases and V by 4 bases; bases with no gene match: 4. Germline V CDR1 and CDR2: KGHSH, LQKENI. The CDR3 consists of 14 residues. In DNA form, the CDR3 reads TGTGCCAGCTCACAGGGGACAGGGAGCTATGGCTACACCTTC. Translating gives CASSQGTGSYGYTF.

This chain connects TRBV7-9 to TRBJ2-5, with D perhaps TRBD2 (6 bases). Trimming left V 5 bases short and J 5 bases short, with 12 bases between. This CDR3 region has 13 residues. The germline gives CDR1 SEHNR, CDR2 FQNEAQ (reference sequence). CDR3 residues: CASSNEGRETQYF. For the CDR3, the DNA is TGTGCCAGCAGCAATGAGGGGAGGGAGACCCAGTACTTC.

This clone showed up many times. This chain joins TRBV7-9 and TRBJ2-3, with 8 bases matching TRBD2. Germline loops: CDR1 SEHNR, CDR2 FQNEAQ (reference sequence). Trimming removed 1 base from V and 2 bases from J; junction bases left unmatched: 5. This CDR3 has 16 amino acids. The CDR3 sequence is CASSLGPGGPTDTQYF. The CDR3 DNA reads as TGTGCCAGCAGCTTAGGACCGGGGGGGCCCACAGATACGCAGTATTTT.

This clone was seen only once. The CDR3 nucleotides are TGTGCCAGCAGCGAGACAGGTTGGGGGACCTACGAGCAGTACTTC. It encodes CASSETGWGTYEQYF. The chain couples TRBV5-5 to TRBJ2-7, with a weak D call TRBD1 (6 bases). The V end lost 4 bases, the J end lost 2 bases, and 16 bases lay between the germline ends. CDR1 and CDR2 (germline): SGHKS, YYEKEE (reference sequence). This CDR3 has 15 amino acids. Full variable domain (rest looked up from reference TRBV5-5 and TRBJ2-7): DAGVTQSPTHLIKTRGQQVTLRCSPISGHKSVSWYQQVLGQGPQFIFQYYEKEERGRGNFPDRFSARQFPNYSSELNVNALLLGDSALYLCASSETGWGTYEQYFGPGTRLTVT.

The rearrangement joins TRBV5-8 to TRBJ2-1; TRBD2 matches 7 bases. The CDR3 loop spans 16 amino acids. The V and J ends lost 2 bases and 0 bases, in that order; junction bases with no gene match: 5. Looked up from germline, CDR1 is SGHTS and CDR2 is YDEGEE. The CDR3 DNA is TGTGCCAGCAGCTTAAGGTCGGGAGGCTCCTACAATGAGCAGTTCTTC. Residues: CASSLRSGGSYNEQFF.

In its sample, this clone was seen a few times. This chain connects TRBV19 to TRBJ1-5, with D tentatively TRBD1 (5 bases). Trimming stripped 5 bases from V and 5 bases from J, with 19 bases between. This CDR3 region has 16 residues. Germline-derived CDR1 and CDR2 are LNHDA and SQIVND (reference sequence). CDR3 sequence reads: CASSSSQVPLHQPQHF. The CDR3 nucleotides are TGTGCCAGTAGTTCCTCACAGGTTCCTCTCCATCAGCCCCAGCATTTT.

The V call is TRBV9, the J call TRBJ2-7; TRBD1 agrees at 9 bases. The CDR3 totals 15 residues. V trimming: 4 bases; J trimming: 2 bases; junction bases outside the gene matches: 7. Germline CDR1 is SGDLS and CDR2 is YYNGEE. In DNA, the CDR3 is TGTGCCAGCAGCCCAGGGGGGACAGGGCCCTACGAGCAGTACTTC. Translating it yields CASSPGGTGPYEQYF.

The V gene is TRBV2, the J gene TRBJ2-1, with 9 bases fitting TRBD2. The CDR3 runs 15 residues. Germline CDR1 SNHLY, CDR2 FYNNEI. V gave up 5 bases and J gave up 7 bases; unmatched junction bases: 9. The CDR3 here is CASSRGGARVNEQFF. The CDR3 DNA follows: TGTGCCAGCAGTCGCGGGGGGGCCAGGGTGAATGAGCAGTTCTTC.

On this clone itself: One end of the junction does not line up with germline, which may come from a read error. The chain uses TRBV7-2 and TRBJ1-3; D possibly corresponds to TRBD1 (5 bases). Germline V gene lookup returns CDR1 SGHTA and CDR2 FQGNSA. The CDR3 covers 13 residues. This chain's CDR3 is CASSLVGTGREHF. The CDR3 DNA reads as TGTGCCAGCAGCTTAGTAGGTACAGGCCGTGAACATTTT.

The chain recombines TRBV28 with TRBJ2-1; possible D gene TRBD1, 5 bases. From germline, CDR1 is MDHEN and CDR2 SYDVKM. The CDR3 sequence is 14 residues long. Trimming stripped 8 bases from V and 5 bases from J, with 16 bases between. CDR3 sequence: CASLSGQGHNEQFF. Here the CDR3 DNA reads TGTGCCAGCCTAAGTGGGCAGGGCCACAATGAGCAGTTCTTC.

The CDR3 region has the DNA TGTGCCAGCAGCGTTGGCAGGGGGGACTATGGCTACACCTTC. This translates into CASSVGRGDYGYTF. The chain is built from TRBV9 and TRBJ1-2, with TRBD1 matching over 7 bases. The CDR3 is 14 residues long. Germline CDR1 and CDR2: SGDLS and YYNGEE. J was trimmed by 3 bases and V by 2 bases; bases with no gene match: 4.

The CDR3 loop is CASRPDRWTNYGYTF. In DNA, the CDR3 is TGCGCCAGCAGACCGGACAGATGGACGAACTATGGCTACACCTTC. The chain employs TRBV4-1 and TRBJ1-2; D perhaps matches TRBD1 (6 bases). V was trimmed by 6 bases and J by 2 bases, leaving 16 bases between them. Germline V gene data show CDR1 as MGHRA and CDR2 as YSYEKL. The CDR3 covers 15 residues.

The chain uses TRBV19 and TRBJ2-1; 12 positions agree with TRBD2. The CDR3 is 15 amino acids. The ends lost 5 bases at V and 4 bases at J; junction bases unmatched: 3. Germline-derived CDR1 and CDR2 are LNHDA and SQIVND (reference sequence). Here the CDR3 reads CASSSSGGGYNEQFF. DNA of the CDR3: TGTGCCAGTAGTTCTAGCGGGGGGGGATACAATGAGCAGTTCTTC.

The rearrangement links TRBV5-4 to TRBJ2-7; 16 bases line up with TRBD2. Germline lookup yields CDR1 SGHNT and CDR2 YYREEE (reference sequence). This CDR3 has 18 residues. With V trimmed by 4 bases and J by 6 bases, 13 bases remained unmatched. This CDR3 reads CASSPPKGTSGGAVEQYF. The CDR3 DNA reads as TGTGCCAGCAGCCCGCCGAAGGGGACTAGCGGGGGGGCGGTCGAGCAGTACTTC.

V gene TRBV19 combines with J gene TRBJ1-2; D not resolved. CDR1 is LNHDA, CDR2 SQIVND, per germline (reference sequence). V shed 3 bases and J shed 2 bases, with 10 bases lying between them. The CDR3 consists of 14 residues. CDR3 in amino acids: CASSISLSNYGYTF. The CDR3 DNA is TGTGCCAGTAGTATCAGTCTTTCGAACTATGGCTACACCTTC.